The source of this TCR beta chain is a study of identical twins. Template switching supplied a universal primer site; unique molecular identifiers were carried on the cDNA. In TCRdb, the 5' RACE reads were re-called with MiXCR into one record per CDR3 protein. The repertoire holds roughly 630,000 distinct CDR3 sequences, just over 7% seen once, with 1.5% to 2% in the top ten. This CDR3 contains 17 residues. Germline assignment: CDR1 DFQATT and CDR2 SNEGSKA (reference sequence). V lost 3 bases to trimming and J lost 5 bases, with 22 bases between them. These sequences were also reported in another study, on yellow fever vaccine responses in identical twins.

The genes are TRBV20-1 and TRBJ2-2; TRBD2 might be the D (5 bases). Material: PBMCs. This sequence originates from a woman under 30 in good health. The CDR3 DNA reads as TGCAGTGCTAGGTCTTACAGTGGGAGCTATCGGACCGGGGAGCTGTTTTTT. It yields the protein CSARSYSGSYRTGELFF.